This T cell receptor beta chain was recovered during a study of long-term antiretroviral therapy in people with HIV. The study, taken as a whole, reports: There were no data on ART adherence, viral resistance or therapy changes, a gap that limits inferences about post-ART repertoire changes.

Comments on this clone: Its antigen is not known.

The V and J ends lost 4 bases and 0 bases respectively, with 18 bases between them. This CDR3 spans 18 amino acids. Looked up from germline, CDR1 is SGHVS and CDR2 is FNYEAQ. Run at survey level, the immunoSEQ assay was version v3.0. Sequencing had a target that covered about 35,000-55,000 T-cell genomes per sample. Profiled with immunoSEQ multiplex PCR; TCRdb holds only in-frame clones, not every one. The sample carries fewer than 40,000 clones, 70% to 90% recorded once. The receptor's source is a woman aged 50 to 65 with HIV. Sequenced material: unsorted PBMCs, taken 1.2 years after starting antiretroviral therapy. This rearrangement joins TRBV7-6 to TRBJ2-2; no clear D gene. The CDR3 is CASSSRLGQESNTGELFF. The CDR3 bases are TGTGCCAGCAGCTCTAGGCTTGGTCAGGAATCGAACACCGGGGAGCTGTTTTTT.